This T cell receptor beta chain was found in a study of blood T cell repertoires in COVID-19. The wider study: Sources were T cells, B-cell-depleted T cells, or PBMCs; the material itself was cDNA or gDNA.

As processed by the authors: Nucleated cell number was recorded as an estimate derived from reference gene primer amplification. This table comes from immunoSEQ multiplex PCR, and its TCRdb copy is limited to in-frame clones, with some not included. Clone size and the V and J calls come from that table; the DNA yielded D and trimming. The data hold 150,000 or so clones, with about nine tenths observed a single time. V lost 1 base and J 2 bases, leaving 18 bases between the germline ends. Germline V gene data show CDR1 as KGHSH and CDR2 as LQKENI. This CDR3 is built from 18 residues. This chain connects TRBV18 to TRBJ1-5; tentative D call: TRBD1 (5 bases). This receptor was identified in a woman aged 70-85 years with acute or convalescent COVID-19. The sequencing sample was made of peripheral blood. The CDR3 DNA reads as TGTGCCAGCTCACCACTCAGGGTTGTGGGACTGGGCAATCAGCCCCAGCATTTT. Protein: CASSPLRVVGLGNQPQHF. Complete variable domain (other parts from reference TRBV18 and TRBJ1-5): NAGVMQNPRHLVRRRGQEARLRCSPMKGHSHVYWYRQLPEEGLKFMVYLQKENIIDESGMPKERFSAEFPKEGPSILRIQQVVRGDSAAYFCASSPLRVVGLGNQPQHFGDGTRLSIL.